These 13 T cell receptor beta chains came from one sample sequenced in a study of CD8+ T cells in alopecia areata. Isolated RNA was reverse transcribed into cDNA used as the sequencing template. TCRdb keeps only in-frame clones here, not all; method: immunoSEQ multiplex PCR. The sample shows 250,000 or so clones, none of them appearing just once. Cells from pooled cutaneous lymph nodes were sorted by CD4, CD8alpha, NKG2D, NKG2ACE and other markers. Source material: CD4+ T cells sorted from a lymph node. These receptors came from a C3H/HeJ mouse with alopecia areata. For the strain, the MHC haplotype given is H2-k.

Only a few counts were recorded for this clone. Here the gene names and germline are mouse. The CDR3 end falls 4 residues outside the read, so it is completed with the germline J gene. Other nucleotide sequences from this sample produce the same CDR3. The V and J genes are TRBV1 and TRBJ2-1, with D perhaps TRBD1 (7 bases). Germline CDR1 reads NSQYPW; CDR2 reads LRSPGD (reference sequence). V was clipped by 4 bases and J by 3 bases, with 10 bases between them. The CDR3 has 14 residues. CDR3: CTCSGQGGYAEQFF. CDR3 bases read: TGCACCTGCAGTGGGCAGGGGGGCTATGCT.

This clone occurred many times. The genes and germline here are from mouse. The CDR3 end lies 4 residues beyond the end of the read and is filled in from the germline J gene. This sample includes further DNA sequences coding for the same CDR3. The gene calls are TRBV1 and TRBJ2-5, with 10 bases that match TRBD1. CDR3 length: 13 residues. The germline gives CDR1 NSQYPW, CDR2 LRSPGD (reference sequence). The CDR3 sequence is CTCSGDRGDTQYF. The sequenced CDR3 bases are TGCACCTGCAGTGGGGACAGGGGAGAC.

A remark on this clone: Gene labels here are mouse ones. CDR3 protein: CAWSADREYSDYTF. The DNA read from the CDR3 is TGTGCCTGGAGTGCGGACAGGGAATACTCC. The gene calls are TRBV31 and TRBJ1-2, with 8 bases identical to TRBD1. The read halts 4 residues ahead of the CDR3 end, with the missing end drawn from the germline J gene. The CDR3 contains 14 residues. Germline lookup yields CDR1 GKSSPN and CDR2 SITVG. Trimming cost V 2 bases and J 3 bases; bases outside gene matches: 5.

In the case of this clone: Gene names refer to mouse genes. The read terminates 4 residues ahead of where the CDR3 ends, so the germline J gene completes it. This rearrangement joins TRBV13-3 to TRBJ2-2; D not resolved. From germline, CDR1 is NNHDY and CDR2 SYVADS. V lost 5 bases and J 3 bases, leaving 5 bases between the germline ends. The CDR3 loop spans 12 amino acids. CDR3 protein: CASSQDTGQLYF. CDR3 DNA (partial): TGTGCCAGCAGCCAGGACACCGGG.

This clone was counted at least ten times. Gene names follow the mouse nomenclature. The CDR3 is cut off 4 residues early in the read; its end comes from the germline J gene. J is TRBJ2-5 and V is TRBV17, with 8 bases fitting TRBD2. Germline V gives CDR1 MNHDT, CDR2 YYDKIL. CDR3 length equals 14 residues. J gave up 3 bases and V 6 bases, and 5 bases lay outside the gene matches. CDR3 protein: CASRRWGGQDTQYF. The CDR3 bases that were read are TGTGCTAGCAGACGGTGGGGGGGGCAAGAC. The full variable domain, its missing parts supplied by reference TRBV17 and TRBJ2-5, is DTTVKQNPRYKLARVGKPVNLICSQTMNHDTMYWYQKKPNQAPKLLLFYYDKILNREADTFEKFQSSRPNNSFCSLYIGSAGLEYSAMYLCASRRWGGQDTQYFGPGTRLLVL.

This clone was counted a few times. Gene labels here are mouse ones. This chain's CDR3 is CASSRLAYEQYF. Partial CDR3 DNA: TGTGCCAGCAGCAGACTGGCCTAT. The chain combines TRBV13-1 with TRBJ2-7; possibly TRBD2 for D (6 bases). The sequenced fragment ends 4 residues before the CDR3 boundary, so the rest is inferred from the germline J gene. Germline CDR1 and CDR2: NSHNY and SYGAGN. V dropped 5 bases and J dropped 2 bases, with 8 bases sitting between them. This CDR3 is 12 amino acids long.

Details on this clone: Gene names refer to mouse genes. The CDR3 extends 4 residues past the end of the read, so its final part is completed from the germline J gene. V and J are TRBV1 and TRBJ2-5; 9 bases line up with TRBD1. The V gene's germline CDR1 is NSQYPW and CDR2 LRSPGD (reference sequence). CDR3 length equals 14 residues. Here the CDR3 reads CTCSDRDRDDTQYF. The sequenced CDR3 bases are TGCACCTGCAGTGACCGGGACAGGGACGAC. Full variable domain (missing parts from reference TRBV1 and TRBJ2-5): VTLLEQNPRWRLVPRGQAVNLRCILKNSQYPWMSWYQQDLQKQLQWLFTLRSPGDKEVKSLPGADYLATRVTDTELRLQVANMSQGRTLYCTCSDRDRDDTQYFGPGTRLLVL.

With regard to this clone: Gene names are mouse gene names. The read halts 4 residues ahead of the CDR3 end, with the missing end drawn from the germline J gene. The V gene is TRBV1, the J gene TRBJ2-1, with 8 bases that match TRBD1. This CDR3 region has 16 residues. Trimming removed 2 bases from V and 3 bases from J; junction bases left unmatched: 6. CDR1 and CDR2 (germline): NSQYPW, LRSPGD (reference sequence). This CDR3 reads CTCSALRDRPYAEQFF. The DNA read from the CDR3 is TGCACCTGCAGTGCACTCCGGGACAGGCCCTATGCT.

About this clone itself: Genes and germline come from the mouse. From the germline J gene comes the end of the CDR3, since the read stops 4 residues before it. This sequence joins TRBV5 and TRBJ2-5; 7 bases are shared with TRBD2. V was clipped by 2 bases and J by 3 bases; unmatched bases: 5. The CDR3 runs to 15 residues. The germline V gene encodes CDR1 LGHNA and CDR2 YNLKQL (reference sequence). The DNA read from the CDR3 is TGTGCCAGCAGCCAACGACTGGGAGTACAAGAC. Protein product: CASSQRLGVQD. The full-length CDR3 reads as CASSQRLGVQDTQYF.

At least ten counts were recorded for this clone. The listed genes are named as in mouse. The CDR3 end falls 4 residues outside the read, so it is completed with the germline J gene. This chain connects TRBV17 to TRBJ2-1; 9 bases are shared with TRBD2. The CDR3 has 15 amino acids. Germline V gives CDR1 MNHDT, CDR2 YYDKIL. J was trimmed by 1 base and V by 6 bases; bases with no gene match: 4. CDR3 protein: CASRRLGDNYAEQFF. The covered CDR3 bases are TGTGCTAGCAGAAGACTGGGGGACAACTATGCT.

This clone was seen only a few times. Mouse germline and gene names are used. The CDR3 end lies 4 residues beyond the end of the read and is filled in from the germline J gene. The chain combines TRBV19 with TRBJ1-2; no firm D call. CDR3 size: 15 residues. Deletions cut 2 bases from V and 0 bases from J, with 11 bases between. Germline CDR1 and CDR2: FNHDT and SITEND (reference sequence). CDR3 residues: CASSMLGSANSDYTF. The sequenced CDR3 bases are TGTGCCAGCAGTATGCTGGGGTCTGCAAACTCC.

This clone was picked up a small number of times. Gene names are the mouse ones. The read terminates 4 residues before the CDR3 end, so the remaining end is supplied by the germline J gene. The sample carries other DNA sequences with the same CDR3. The V and J genes are TRBV14 and TRBJ2-5; 9 bases match TRBD2. CDR1 and CDR2 (germline): SGHDT, FRDEAV. This CDR3 comprises 15 residues. V was pared by 2 bases and J by 0 bases, with 1 base of the junction left unmatched. The CDR3 here is CASSLTGGNQDTQYF. Incomplete CDR3 DNA: TGTGCCAGCAGTTTAACTGGGGGGAACCAAGAC.

A few counts support this clone. Any gene name here is a mouse gene name. This same CDR3 is encoded by further DNA sequences in the sample. CDR3 bases read: TGCACCTGCAGCGCCGGGGGGCATGCT. Its protein is CTCSAGGHA. The complete CDR3 sequence is CTCSAGGHAEQFF. The chain couples TRBV1 to TRBJ2-1, with D perhaps matching TRBD2 (7 bases). Sequencing ends 4 residues short of the CDR3 end; the germline J gene provides the rest. Germline V gene sequence: CDR1 NSQYPW, CDR2 LRSPGD (reference sequence). V was pared by 6 bases and J by 5 bases, with 11 bases between. The CDR3 has 13 amino acids.